These 11 T cell receptor beta chains were all obtained from the same sample, sequenced in a study of blood T cell repertoires in COVID-19. Generated by immunoSEQ multiplex PCR, the TCRdb table keeps only in-frame clones and is missing some. The repertoire has roughly 280,000 clones, roughly nine tenths of them found once; the top ten carry roughly 4%. Sequencing was performed on peripheral blood. The receptors were sampled from a man younger than 35 with active or convalescent COVID-19.

V gene TRBV7-3 combines with J gene TRBJ2-3, with 7 bases that match TRBD2. Germline CDR1 is SGHTA and CDR2 is FQGTGA. The CDR3 has 14 residues. Losses at the gene ends were 4 bases for V and 8 bases for J; bases not matched to a gene: 9. CDR3 DNA sequence: TGTGCCAGCAGCTCCGGGACTACTTATGGTACGCAGTATTTT. It translates to CASSSGTTYGTQYF.

The rearrangement uses TRBV5-1 and TRBJ1-2, with D tentatively TRBD1 (6 bases). This CDR3 contains 14 residues. CDR1 is SGHRS, CDR2 YFSETQ, per germline. V was cut by 0 bases and J by 6 bases, with 12 bases left in between. The CDR3 DNA reads as TGCGCCAGCAGCTTGGAAGGACAGTTAAATGGCTACACCTTC. Translation gives CASSLEGQLNGYTF.

A few counts support this clone. Other DNA sequences in this sample translate to the same CDR3. The chain links TRBV28 to TRBJ1-2; TRBD1 might be the D (5 bases). The CDR3 spans 11 residues. V shed 10 bases and J shed 2 bases, with 8 bases lying between them. In germline, CDR1 is MDHEN, CDR2 SYDVKM. CDR3 bases: TGTGCCATCCAGGGAAACTATGGCTACACCTTC. Translating it yields CAIQGNYGYTF.

The chain has TRBV6-6 and TRBJ1-2, with TRBD1 matching 7 bases. Trimming cost V 6 bases and J 4 bases; bases outside gene matches: 5. The germline V gene encodes CDR1 MNHNY and CDR2 SVGAGI (reference sequence). The CDR3 consists of 13 residues. CDR3 DNA sequence: TGTGCCAGCAGAGAGGGACAGCTCTATGGCTACACCTTC. It is translated as CASREGQLYGYTF.

The genes are TRBV6-1 and TRBJ2-6; D unresolved. Per germline, CDR1 MNHNS and CDR2 SASEGT. V lost 0 bases to trimming and J lost 9 bases, with 9 bases between them. This CDR3 has 14 amino acids. The CDR3 DNA is TGTGCCAGCAGTGAAGCTCTGAGGTTCAACGTCCTGACTTTC. Translating gives CASSEALRFNVLTF.

This clone was detected only a few times. The chain joins TRBV9 to TRBJ2-6; 9 bases map to TRBD1. CDR3 size: 19 residues. V shed 3 bases, J shed 1 base, and the junction held 11 bases outside the gene matches. Per germline, CDR1 SGDLS and CDR2 YYNGEE. CDR3: CASSGASGTGLSGANVLTF. The CDR3 DNA sequence: TGTGCCAGCAGCGGAGCGTCCGGGACAGGGTTATCTGGGGCCAACGTCCTGACTTTC.

The chain uses TRBV5-1 and TRBJ2-7; TRBD1 matches at 11 bases. Germline assignment: CDR1 SGHRS and CDR2 YFSETQ. The CDR3 consists of 19 residues. V lost 0 bases and J lost 2; bases outside the gene matches: 13. The DNA for the CDR3 is TGCGCCAGCAGCTTGGCAGCGGGACAGGGGGGCCTTGGGACCTACGAGCAGTACTTC. Residues: CASSLAAGQGGLGTYEQYF.

The chain links TRBV30 to TRBJ2-1, with a weak D call TRBD2 (5 bases). Germline CDR1 reads GTSNPN; CDR2 reads SVGIG (reference sequence). V was trimmed by 5 bases and J by 3 bases, leaving 14 bases between them. This CDR3 has 14 residues. The CDR3 loop is CAWDLAPLYNEQFF. The CDR3 DNA sequence: TGTGCCTGGGATCTAGCTCCTCTCTACAATGAGCAGTTCTTC. The variable domain in full, with the rest retrieved from reference TRBV30 and TRBJ2-1, is SQTIHQWPATLVQPVGSPLSLECTVEGTSNPNLYWYRQAAGRGLQLLFYSVGIGQISSEVPQNLSASRPQDRQFILSSKKLLLSDSGFYLCAWDLAPLYNEQFFGPGTRLTVL.

The gene calls are TRBV4-1 and TRBJ2-1; 10 bases fit TRBD2. V shed 2 bases, J shed 7 bases, and the junction held 5 bases outside the gene matches. This CDR3 spans 15 amino acids. CDR1 MGHRA and CDR2 YSYEKL come from the germline V gene. This CDR3 reads CASSQHGLAENEQFF. For the CDR3, the DNA is TGCGCCAGCAGCCAACATGGACTAGCGGAGAATGAGCAGTTCTTC.

This chain connects TRBV30 to TRBJ2-5; tentatively, D is TRBD1 (5 bases). This CDR3 has 14 residues. Trimming pared 4 bases from V and 2 bases from J, leaving 14 bases between. The germline CDR1 and CDR2 sequences are GTSNPN and SVGIG (reference sequence). The CDR3, as DNA: TGTGCCTGGAACGGTCGGGCAGGGCAAGAGACCCAGTACTTC. Its translation: CAWNGRAGQETQYF.

This chain connects TRBV5-1 to TRBJ1-6, with 7 bases fitting TRBD1. Per the germline V gene, CDR1 is SGHRS and CDR2 is YFSETQ. This CDR3 contains 14 residues. V dropped 2 bases and J dropped 8; count of bases not matched to a gene: 4. Here the CDR3 reads CASSLGQVDSPLHF. The CDR3, as DNA: TGCGCCAGCAGCTTAGGACAGGTGGATTCACCCCTCCACTTT.